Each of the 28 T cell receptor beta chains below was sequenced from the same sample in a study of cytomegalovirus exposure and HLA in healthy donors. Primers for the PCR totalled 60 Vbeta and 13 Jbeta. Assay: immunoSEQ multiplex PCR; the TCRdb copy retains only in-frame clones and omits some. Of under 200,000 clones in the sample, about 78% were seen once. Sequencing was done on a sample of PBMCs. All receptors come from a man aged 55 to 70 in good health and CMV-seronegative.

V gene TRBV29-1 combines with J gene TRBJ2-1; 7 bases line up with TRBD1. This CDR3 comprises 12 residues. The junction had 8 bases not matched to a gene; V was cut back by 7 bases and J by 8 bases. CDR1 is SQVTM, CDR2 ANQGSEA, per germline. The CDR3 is CSATRQGDEQFF. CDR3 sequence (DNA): TGCAGCGCCACCAGACAGGGCGATGAGCAGTTCTTC.

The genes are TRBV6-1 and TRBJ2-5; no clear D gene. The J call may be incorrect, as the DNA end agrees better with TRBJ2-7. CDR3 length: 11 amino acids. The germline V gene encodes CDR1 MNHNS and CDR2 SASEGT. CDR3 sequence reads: CASSIRYEQYF. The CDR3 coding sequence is TGTGCCAGCAGTATCAGGTACGAGCAGTACTTC.

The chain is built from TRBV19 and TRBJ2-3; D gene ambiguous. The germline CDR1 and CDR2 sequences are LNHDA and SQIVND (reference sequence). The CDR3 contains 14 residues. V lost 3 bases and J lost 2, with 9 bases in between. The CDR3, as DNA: TGTGCCAGTAGTATTGGGCGATCCACAGATACGCAGTATTTT. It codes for CASSIGRSTDTQYF.

The CDR3 reads CASGHTDRNTEAFF. DNA of the CDR3: TGTGCTAGTGGTCATACGGACAGAAACACTGAAGCTTTCTTT. The rearrangement uses TRBV12-5 and TRBJ1-1; possibly TRBD1 for D (6 bases). V was pared by 5 bases and J by 2 bases, with 12 bases between. Per the germline V gene, CDR1 is LGHNT and CDR2 is FRNRAP. The CDR3 length is 14 residues. Drawing the rest from reference TRBV12-5 and TRBJ1-1, the complete variable domain is DARVTQTPRHKVTEMGQEVTMRCQPILGHNTVFWYRQTMMQGLELLAYFRNRAPLDDSGMPKDRFSAEMPDATLATLKIQPSEPRDSAVYFCASGHTDRNTEAFFGQGTRLTVV.

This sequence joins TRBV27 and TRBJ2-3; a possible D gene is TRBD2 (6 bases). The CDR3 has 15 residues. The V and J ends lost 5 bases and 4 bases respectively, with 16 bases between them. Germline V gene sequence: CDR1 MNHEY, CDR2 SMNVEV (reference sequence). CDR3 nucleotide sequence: TGTGCCAGCAGTCTTTACTGGGGGGTAGCAGATACGCAGTATTTT. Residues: CASSLYWGVADTQYF.

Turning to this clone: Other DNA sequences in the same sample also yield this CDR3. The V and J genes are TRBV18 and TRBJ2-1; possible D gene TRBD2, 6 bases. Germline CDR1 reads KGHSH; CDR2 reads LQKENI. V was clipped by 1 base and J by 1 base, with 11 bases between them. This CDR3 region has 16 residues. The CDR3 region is CASSPQGGTSYNEQFF. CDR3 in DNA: TGTGCCAGCTCACCACAGGGCGGGACGTCCTACAATGAGCAGTTCTTC.

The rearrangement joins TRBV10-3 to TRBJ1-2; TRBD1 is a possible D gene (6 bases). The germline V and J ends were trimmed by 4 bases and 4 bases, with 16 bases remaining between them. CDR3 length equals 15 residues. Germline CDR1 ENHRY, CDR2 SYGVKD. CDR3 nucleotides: TGTGCCATCAGTGCCCACCCGACAGGAACCTATGGCTACACCTTC. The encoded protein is CAISAHPTGTYGYTF.

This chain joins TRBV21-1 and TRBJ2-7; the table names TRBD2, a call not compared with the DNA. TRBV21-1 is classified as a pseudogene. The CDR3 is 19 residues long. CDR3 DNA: TGTGCCAGCAGCAAAGGCCCCCCGGCTAGCGGGGGAATATCTTACGAGCAGTACTTC. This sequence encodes CASSKGPPASGGISYEQYF.

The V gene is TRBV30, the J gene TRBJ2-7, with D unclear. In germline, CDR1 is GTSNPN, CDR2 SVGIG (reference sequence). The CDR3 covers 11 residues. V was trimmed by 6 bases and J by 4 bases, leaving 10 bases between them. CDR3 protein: CACISAYEQYF. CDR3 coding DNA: TGTGCCTGTATATCAGCGTACGAGCAGTACTTC.

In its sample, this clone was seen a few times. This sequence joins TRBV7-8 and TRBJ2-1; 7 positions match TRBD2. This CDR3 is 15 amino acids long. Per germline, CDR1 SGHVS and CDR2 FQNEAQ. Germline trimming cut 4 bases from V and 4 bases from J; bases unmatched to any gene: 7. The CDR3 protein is CASSSAVGGYNEQFF. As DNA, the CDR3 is TGTGCCAGCAGCTCCGCAGTGGGGGGGTACAATGAGCAGTTCTTC.

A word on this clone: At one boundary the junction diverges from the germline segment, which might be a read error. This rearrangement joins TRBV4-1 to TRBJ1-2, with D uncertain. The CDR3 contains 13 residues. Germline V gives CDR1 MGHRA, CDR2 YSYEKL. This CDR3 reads CASSLTSNYGYPF. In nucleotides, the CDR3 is TGCGCCAGCAGCCTTACCTCTAACTATGGCTACCCCTTC.

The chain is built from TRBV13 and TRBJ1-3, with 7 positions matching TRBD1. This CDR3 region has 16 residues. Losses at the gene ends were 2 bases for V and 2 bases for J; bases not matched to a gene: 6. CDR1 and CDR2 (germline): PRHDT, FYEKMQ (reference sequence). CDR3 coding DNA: TGTGCCAGCAGCTTAAACAGGGGATCGACTGGAAACACCATATATTTT. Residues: CASSLNRGSTGNTIYF.

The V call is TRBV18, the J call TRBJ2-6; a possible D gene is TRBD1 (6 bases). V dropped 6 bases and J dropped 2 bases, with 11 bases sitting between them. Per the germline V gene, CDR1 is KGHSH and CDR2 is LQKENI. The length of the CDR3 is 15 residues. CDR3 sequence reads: CASSPQGTGANVLTF. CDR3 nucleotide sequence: TGTGCCAGCTCCCCCCAGGGGACTGGGGCCAACGTCCTGACTTTC.

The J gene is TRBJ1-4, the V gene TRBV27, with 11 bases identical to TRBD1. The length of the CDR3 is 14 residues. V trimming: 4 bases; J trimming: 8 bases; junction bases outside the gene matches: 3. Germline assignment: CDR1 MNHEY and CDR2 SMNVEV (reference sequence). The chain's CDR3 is CASSSGQGGEKLFF. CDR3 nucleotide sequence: TGTGCCAGCAGTTCGGGACAGGGGGGGGAAAAACTGTTTTTT.

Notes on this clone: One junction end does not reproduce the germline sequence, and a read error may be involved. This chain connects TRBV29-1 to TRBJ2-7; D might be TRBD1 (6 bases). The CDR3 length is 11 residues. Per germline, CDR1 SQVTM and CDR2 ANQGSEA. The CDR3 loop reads CSVEIGQHHAF. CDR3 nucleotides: TGCAGCGTGGAAATTGGACAGCACCACGCCTTC.

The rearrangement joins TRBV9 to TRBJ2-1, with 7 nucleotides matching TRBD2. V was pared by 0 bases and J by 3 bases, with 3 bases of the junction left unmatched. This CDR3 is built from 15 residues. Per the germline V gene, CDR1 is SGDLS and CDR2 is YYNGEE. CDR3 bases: TGTGCCAGCAGCGTAGTGTCGGGAGGCTACAATGAGCAGTTCTTC. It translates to CASSVVSGGYNEQFF.

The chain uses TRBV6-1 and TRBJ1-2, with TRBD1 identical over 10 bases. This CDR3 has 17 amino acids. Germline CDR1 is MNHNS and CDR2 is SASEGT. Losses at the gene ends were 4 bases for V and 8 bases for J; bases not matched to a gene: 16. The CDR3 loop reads CASSGRQGAHRGPGYTF. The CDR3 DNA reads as TGTGCCAGCAGTGGACGACAGGGGGCCCACAGGGGACCAGGCTACACCTTC.

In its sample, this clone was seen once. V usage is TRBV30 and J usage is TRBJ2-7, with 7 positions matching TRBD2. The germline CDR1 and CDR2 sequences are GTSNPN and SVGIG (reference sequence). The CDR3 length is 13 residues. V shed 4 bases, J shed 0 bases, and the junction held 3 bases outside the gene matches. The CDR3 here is CAWKREASYEQYF. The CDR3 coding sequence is TGTGCCTGGAAACGGGAGGCCTCCTACGAGCAGTACTTC.

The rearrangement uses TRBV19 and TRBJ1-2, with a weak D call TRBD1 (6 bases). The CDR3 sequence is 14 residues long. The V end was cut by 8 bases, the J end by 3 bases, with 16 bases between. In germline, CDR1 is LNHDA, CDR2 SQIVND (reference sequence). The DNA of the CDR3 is TGTGCCAGTCGAGCCCAGGACAGAGACTATGGCTACACCTTC. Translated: CASRAQDRDYGYTF.

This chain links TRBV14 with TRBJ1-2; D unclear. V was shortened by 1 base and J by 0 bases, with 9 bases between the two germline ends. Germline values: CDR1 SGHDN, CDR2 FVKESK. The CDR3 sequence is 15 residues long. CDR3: CASSQAQLANYGYTF. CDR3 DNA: TGTGCCAGCAGCCAAGCGCAGCTAGCTAACTATGGCTACACCTTC.

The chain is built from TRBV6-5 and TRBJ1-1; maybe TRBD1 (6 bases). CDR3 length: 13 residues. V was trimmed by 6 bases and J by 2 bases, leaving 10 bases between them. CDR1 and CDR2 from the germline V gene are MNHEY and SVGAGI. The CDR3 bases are TGTGCCAGCAGAACGGACAGCAACACTGAAGCTTTCTTT. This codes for CASRTDSNTEAFF.

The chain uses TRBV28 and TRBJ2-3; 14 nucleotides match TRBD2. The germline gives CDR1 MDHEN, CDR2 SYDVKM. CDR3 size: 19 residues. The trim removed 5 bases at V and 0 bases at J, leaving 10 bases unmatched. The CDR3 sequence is CASSPLGLAGVRSTDTQYF. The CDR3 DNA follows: TGTGCCAGCAGTCCCTTGGGACTAGCGGGGGTCCGAAGCACAGATACGCAGTATTTT.

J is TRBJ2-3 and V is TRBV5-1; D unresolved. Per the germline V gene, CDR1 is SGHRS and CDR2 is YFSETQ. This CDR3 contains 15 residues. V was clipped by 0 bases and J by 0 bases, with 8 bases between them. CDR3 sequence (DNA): TGCGCCAGCAGCTTGGGACACGCTAGCACAGATACGCAGTATTTT. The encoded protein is CASSLGHASTDTQYF.

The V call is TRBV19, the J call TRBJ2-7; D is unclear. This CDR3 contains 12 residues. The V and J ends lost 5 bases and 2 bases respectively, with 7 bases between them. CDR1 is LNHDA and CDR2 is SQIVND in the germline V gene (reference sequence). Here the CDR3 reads CASSPNTYEQYF. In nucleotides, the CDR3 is TGTGCCAGTAGTCCCAACACCTACGAGCAGTACTTC.

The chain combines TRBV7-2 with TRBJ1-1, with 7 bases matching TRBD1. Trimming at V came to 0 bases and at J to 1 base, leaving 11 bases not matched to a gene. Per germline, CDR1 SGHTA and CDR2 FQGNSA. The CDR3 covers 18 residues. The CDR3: CASSLAIGAGGRNTEAFF. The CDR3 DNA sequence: TGTGCCAGCAGCTTAGCGATAGGGGCAGGGGGTAGGAACACTGAAGCTTTCTTT. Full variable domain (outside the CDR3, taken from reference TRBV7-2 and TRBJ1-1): GAGVSQSPSNKVTEKGKDVELRCDPISGHTALYWYRQSLGQGLEFLIYFQGNSAPDKSGLPSDRFSAERTGGSVSTLTIQRTQQEDSAVYLCASSLAIGAGGRNTEAFFGQGTRLTVV.

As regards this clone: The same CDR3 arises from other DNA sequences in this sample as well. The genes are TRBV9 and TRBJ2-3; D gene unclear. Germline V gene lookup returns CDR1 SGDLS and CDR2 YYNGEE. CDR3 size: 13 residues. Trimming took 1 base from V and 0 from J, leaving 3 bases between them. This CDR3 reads CASSVTSTDTQYF. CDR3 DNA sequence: TGTGCCAGCAGCGTAACTAGCACAGATACGCAGTATTTT.

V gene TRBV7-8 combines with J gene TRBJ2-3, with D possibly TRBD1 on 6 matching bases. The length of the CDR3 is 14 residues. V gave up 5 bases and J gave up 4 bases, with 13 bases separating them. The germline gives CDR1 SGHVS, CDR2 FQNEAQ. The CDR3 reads CASSLLKGADTQYF. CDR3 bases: TGTGCCAGCAGCCTACTGAAGGGGGCAGATACGCAGTATTTT.

The CDR3 nucleotides are TGTGCCAGCAGCGACCCTCAGGTAGCGGGGGGCCGGGAGCTGTTTTTT. Protein: CASSDPQVAGGRELFF. The rearrangement uses TRBV9 and TRBJ2-2; the match to TRBD2 covers 10 bases. The junction had 11 bases not matched to a gene; V was cut back by 3 bases and J by 9 bases. The CDR3 consists of 16 residues. The germline V gene encodes CDR1 SGDLS and CDR2 YYNGEE.